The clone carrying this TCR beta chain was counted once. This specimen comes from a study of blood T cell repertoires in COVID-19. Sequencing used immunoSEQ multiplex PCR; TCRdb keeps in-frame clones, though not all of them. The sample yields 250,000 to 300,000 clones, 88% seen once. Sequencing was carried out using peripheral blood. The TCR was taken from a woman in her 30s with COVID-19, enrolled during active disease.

The DNA of the CDR3 is TGCGCCAGCAGCCTGACAGGTACAAACACTGAAGCTTTCTTT. This encodes CASSLTGTNTEAFF. The gene calls are TRBV5-1 and TRBJ1-1, with D tentatively TRBD1 (6 bases). The germline gives CDR1 SGHRS, CDR2 YFSETQ. The CDR3 has 14 amino acids. The V and J ends lost 4 bases and 2 bases respectively, with 12 bases between them. Looking up the rest from reference TRBV5-1 and TRBJ1-1 gives the full variable domain: KAGVTQTPRYLIKTRGQQVTLSCSPISGHRSVSWYQQTPGQGLQFLFEYFSETQRNKGNFPGRFSGRQFSNSRSEMNVSTLELGDSALYLCASSLTGTNTEAFFGQGTRLTVV.